These 11 T cell receptor beta chains originate from one sample sequenced in a study of CD8+CD57+ T cells in acquired aplastic anemia. Genomic DNA, the template, was used for profiling of the TCR beta VDJ and CDR3. TCRdb passed the reads through MiXCR, listing each CDR3 protein once. The repertoire consists of 100,000 to 150,000 distinct CDR3 sequences, with roughly 50% occurring once and the leading ten covering 2% to 3%. The sample comprised sorted CD4+, CD8+, or CD8+CD57+ T cells (not recorded which) from PBMCs. The receptors come from a human donor in good health, serving as a control.

The chain joins TRBV20-1 to TRBJ2-7; D unclear. The ends were cut back, 6 bases at V and 6 bases at J, with 9 bases in the middle. Looked up from germline, CDR1 is DFQATT and CDR2 is SNEGSKA (reference sequence). The CDR3 is 10 amino acids. As DNA, the CDR3 is TGCAGTGCACAAGGGCGCGAGCAGTACTTC. This encodes CSAQGREQYF.

This clonotype was detected only once. The chain combines TRBV19 with TRBJ1-5; TRBD1 is a possible D gene (6 bases). The germline V and J ends were trimmed by 4 bases and 9 bases, with 16 bases remaining between them. Per germline, CDR1 LNHDA and CDR2 SQIVND (reference sequence). The length of the CDR3 is 14 residues. The CDR3 protein is CASSNAGAPGPQHF. For the CDR3, the DNA is TGTGCCAGTAGTAACGCAGGGGCACCGGGGCCCCAGCATTTT.

The genes are TRBV5-6 and TRBJ2-7; D gene uncertain. Trimming took 4 bases from V and 6 from J, leaving 8 bases between them. The CDR3 is 11 residues long. Looked up from germline, CDR1 is SGHDT and CDR2 is YYEEEE. This CDR3 reads CASSDLGEQYF. CDR3 in DNA: TGTGCCAGCAGCGATCTGGGCGAGCAGTACTTC.

Ten or more counts support this clonotype. This chain links TRBV19 with TRBJ1-3; the match to TRBD1 covers 7 bases. This CDR3 region has 15 residues. After removal of 3 bases from V and 0 bases from J, the junction contained 2 bases not matched to a gene. Germline values: CDR1 LNHDA, CDR2 SQIVND (reference sequence). This CDR3 reads CASSIGQVSGNTIYF. CDR3 nucleotide sequence: TGTGCCAGTAGTATTGGACAGGTCTCTGGAAACACCATATATTTT. Looking up the rest from reference TRBV19 and TRBJ1-3 gives the full variable domain: DGGITQSPKYLFRKEGQNVTLSCEQNLNHDAMYWYRQDPGQGLRLIYYSQIVNDFQKGDIAEGYSVSREKKESFPLTVTSAQKNPTAFYLCASSIGQVSGNTIYFGEGSWLTVV.

Ten or more counts support this clonotype. This chain connects TRBV6-1 to TRBJ1-2; D may be TRBD1 (6 bases). The length of the CDR3 is 17 residues. Per the germline V gene, CDR1 is MNHNS and CDR2 is SASEGT. Trimming removed 5 bases at V and 4 bases at J, with 23 bases between. This CDR3 reads CASSPPGGAGGPYGYTF. The CDR3 region has the DNA TGTGCCAGCAGTCCCCCGGGGGGGGCCGGCGGTCCCTATGGCTACACCTTC.

V usage is TRBV20-1 and J usage is TRBJ2-5, with 9 bases that match TRBD1. J gave up 5 bases and V 6 bases, and 13 bases lay outside the gene matches. The CDR3 totals 15 residues. Per the germline V gene, CDR1 is DFQATT and CDR2 is SNEGSKA (reference sequence). DNA of the CDR3: TGCAGTGCAACTACCCTACAGGGGGCAGGGGAGACCCAGTACTTC. Residues: CSATTLQGAGETQYF.

The V gene is TRBV2, the J gene TRBJ2-1, with a weak D call TRBD2 (6 bases). The length of the CDR3 is 14 residues. Germline-derived CDR1 and CDR2 are SNHLY and FYNNEI. The V gene lost 4 bases and the J gene lost 5 bases, with 12 bases spanning the gap. CDR3 sequence (DNA): TGTGCCAGCAGTGGGGGCGGGGCGGACAATGAGCAGTTCTTC. It encodes CASSGGGADNEQFF.

This clonotype was seen more than once but under ten times. A much larger clone differs by one base, so this may be a read error. This chain uses TRBV6-1 with TRBJ2-7; 14 bases line up with TRBD2. CDR3 length: 16 residues. Germline CDR1 is MNHNS and CDR2 is SASEGT. The V and J ends lost 6 bases and 5 bases, in that order; junction bases with no gene match: 9. The CDR3 nucleotides read TGTGCCAGCAGGCAAAGCAGACTAGCGGGGGGGGACGAGCAGTACTTC. Its protein product is CASRQSRLAGGDEQYF.

This clonotype was found many times. J is TRBJ2-3 and V is TRBV24-1; the match to TRBD2 covers 9 bases. The CDR3 is 17 residues long. Per the germline V gene, CDR1 is KGHDR and CDR2 is SFDVKD. V trimming: 4 bases; J trimming: 0 bases; junction bases outside the gene matches: 7. As DNA, the CDR3 is TGTGCCACCAGTGACCCTGCTAGCGGGGAGAGCACAGATACGCAGTATTTT. This translates into CATSDPASGESTDTQYF.

This clonotype was seen many times. The chain couples TRBV4-1 to TRBJ1-4; TRBD1 aligns across 8 bases. Germline-derived CDR1 and CDR2 are MGHRA and YSYEKL. The CDR3 has 14 residues. Trimming removed 10 bases from V and 3 bases from J; junction bases left unmatched: 7. The DNA of the CDR3 is TGCGCCACAAGGGGGACAGGACCTAATGAAAAACTGTTTTTT. Residues: CATRGTGPNEKLFF.

The gene calls are TRBV20-1 and TRBJ2-6, with 8 bases aligning to TRBD1. Germline lookup yields CDR1 DFQATT and CDR2 SNEGSKA (reference sequence). V shed 6 bases and J 2 bases; nucleotides not matched to a gene: 6. There are 15 residues in the CDR3. CDR3 amino acids: CSANQQGAGANVLTF. CDR3 coding DNA: TGCAGTGCAAACCAACAGGGGGCTGGGGCCAACGTCCTGACTTTC.